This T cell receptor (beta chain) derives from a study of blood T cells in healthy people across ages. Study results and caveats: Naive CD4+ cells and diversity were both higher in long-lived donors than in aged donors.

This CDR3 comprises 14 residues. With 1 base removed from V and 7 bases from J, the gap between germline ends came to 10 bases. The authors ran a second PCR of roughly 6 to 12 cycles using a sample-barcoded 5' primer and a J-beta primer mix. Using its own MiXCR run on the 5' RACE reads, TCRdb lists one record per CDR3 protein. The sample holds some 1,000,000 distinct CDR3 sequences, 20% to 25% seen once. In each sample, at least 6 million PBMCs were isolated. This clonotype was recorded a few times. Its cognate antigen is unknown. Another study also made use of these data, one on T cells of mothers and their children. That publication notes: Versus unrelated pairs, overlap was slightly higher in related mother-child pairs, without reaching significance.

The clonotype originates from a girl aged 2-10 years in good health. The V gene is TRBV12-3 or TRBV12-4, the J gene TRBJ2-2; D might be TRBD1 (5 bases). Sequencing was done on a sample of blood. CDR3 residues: CASSLEQGNGELFF. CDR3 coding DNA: TGTGCCAGCAGTTTAGAGCAGGGCAACGGGGAGCTGTTTTTT.